This note documents a single T cell receptor beta chain sequence. Its antigen remains unidentified. PCR employed 60 Vbeta and 13 Jbeta primers. The table came from immunoSEQ multiplex PCR; TCRdb's copy has only in-frame clones and leaves some out. The sample lists under 200,000 clones, 84% occurring once. Likely unrecorded immune exposures existed in these nominally healthy donors. The CDR3 runs 15 residues. In germline, CDR1 is MNHEY, CDR2 SMNVEV (reference sequence). V gave up 4 bases and J gave up 6 bases; unmatched junction bases: 9. This record comes from a study of cytomegalovirus exposure and HLA in healthy donors. Study-wide findings and caveats: In vitro work confirmed that three CMV-associated chains recognize CMV antigens. Productive rates of about 90% or about 30% were seen for most TCR beta V segments in an earlier analysis.

The chain carries TRBV27 and TRBJ2-4; 7 nucleotides line up with TRBD1. What was sequenced was PBMCs. This sequence was found in a boy younger than 18 in good health and CMV-seronegative. The CDR3 sequence: CASSSRRGQLNIQYF. The CDR3 DNA reads TGTGCCAGCAGTTCCCGTAGGGGACAGCTAAACATTCAGTACTTC.